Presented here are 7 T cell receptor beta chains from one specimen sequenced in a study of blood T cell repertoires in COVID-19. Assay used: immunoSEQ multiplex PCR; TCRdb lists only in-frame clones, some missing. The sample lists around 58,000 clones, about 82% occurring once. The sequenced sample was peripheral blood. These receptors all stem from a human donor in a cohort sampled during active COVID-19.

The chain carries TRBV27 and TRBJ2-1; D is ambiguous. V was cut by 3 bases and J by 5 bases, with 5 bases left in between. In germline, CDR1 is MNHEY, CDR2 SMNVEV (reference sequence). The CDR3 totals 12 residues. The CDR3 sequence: CASSFPNNEQFF. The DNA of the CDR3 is TGTGCCAGCAGTTTCCCCAACAATGAGCAGTTCTTC.

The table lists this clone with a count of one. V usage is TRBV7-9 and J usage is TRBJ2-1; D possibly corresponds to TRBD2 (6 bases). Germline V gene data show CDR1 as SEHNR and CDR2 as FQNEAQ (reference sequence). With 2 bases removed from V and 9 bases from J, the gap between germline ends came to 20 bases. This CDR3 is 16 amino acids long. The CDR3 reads CASSLKVRIMGGEQFF. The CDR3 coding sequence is TGTGCCAGCAGCTTAAAAGTAAGGATCATGGGGGGTGAGCAGTTCTTC.

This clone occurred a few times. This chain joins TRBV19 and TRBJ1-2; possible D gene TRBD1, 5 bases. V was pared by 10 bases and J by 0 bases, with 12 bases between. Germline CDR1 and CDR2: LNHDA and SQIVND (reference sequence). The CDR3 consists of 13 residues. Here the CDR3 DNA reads TGTGCCACCGGGGACTCAACTAACTATGGCTACACCTTC. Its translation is CATGDSTNYGYTF.

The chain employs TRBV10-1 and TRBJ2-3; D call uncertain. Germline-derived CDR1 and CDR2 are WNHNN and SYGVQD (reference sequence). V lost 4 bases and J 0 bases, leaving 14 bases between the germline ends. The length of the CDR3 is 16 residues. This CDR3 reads CASSASPQASTDTQYF. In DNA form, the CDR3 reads TGCGCCAGCAGTGCCTCTCCCCAGGCTAGCACAGATACGCAGTATTTT.

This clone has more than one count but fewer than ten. The CDR3 loop reads CASSHPDRVGTLGNEQFF. CDR3 DNA: TGTGCCAGCAGCCATCCCGACAGGGTAGGGACTTTAGGCAATGAGCAGTTCTTC. The V and J genes are TRBV7-8 and TRBJ2-1; possibly TRBD1 for D (7 bases). The CDR3 is made up of 18 amino acids. Germline V lookup: CDR1 SGHVS, CDR2 FQNEAQ. V gave up 5 bases and J gave up 6 bases, with 26 bases separating them.

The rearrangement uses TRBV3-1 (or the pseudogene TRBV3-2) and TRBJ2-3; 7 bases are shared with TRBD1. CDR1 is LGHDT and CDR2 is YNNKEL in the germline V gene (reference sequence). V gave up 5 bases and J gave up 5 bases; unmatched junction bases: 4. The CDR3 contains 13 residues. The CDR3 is CASSETGEDTQYF. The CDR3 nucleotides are TGTGCCAGCAGCGAAACAGGGGAAGATACGCAGTATTTT.

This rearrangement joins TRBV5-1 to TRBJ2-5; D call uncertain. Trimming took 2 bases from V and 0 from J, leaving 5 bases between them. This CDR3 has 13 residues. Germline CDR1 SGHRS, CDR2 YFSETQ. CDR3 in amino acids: CASSFDNQETQYF. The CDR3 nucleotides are TGCGCCAGCAGCTTTGACAACCAAGAGACCCAGTACTTC.